This TCR beta chain comes out of a study of long-term antiretroviral therapy in people with HIV. Overall study findings and caveats: Clones expanded before ART dominated the repertoire at all time points.

The CDR3 has 14 amino acids. Germline CDR1 is SGHAT and CDR2 is FQNNGV. V lost 1 base, J lost 2 bases, and 7 bases lay in between. As for this clone: The antigen remains unidentified.

Survey level was the resolution at which the v3.0 immunoSEQ assay ran. For every sample, sequencing targeted roughly 40,000-55,000 T-cell genomes. Using immunoSEQ multiplex PCR, the repertoire was profiled, and TCRdb retains in-frame clones only, with some absent. Among about 34,000 clones listed, 70% to 90% were seen once. V and J are TRBV11-2 and TRBJ2-3; the D is unclear. This clonotype was sampled from a young man with HIV. Material: unsorted PBMCs, obtained 1.1 years after starting antiretroviral therapy. CDR3 DNA: TGTGCCAGCAGCTTAGGACGTAACACAGATACGCAGTATTTT. This gives the protein CASSLGRNTDTQYF.